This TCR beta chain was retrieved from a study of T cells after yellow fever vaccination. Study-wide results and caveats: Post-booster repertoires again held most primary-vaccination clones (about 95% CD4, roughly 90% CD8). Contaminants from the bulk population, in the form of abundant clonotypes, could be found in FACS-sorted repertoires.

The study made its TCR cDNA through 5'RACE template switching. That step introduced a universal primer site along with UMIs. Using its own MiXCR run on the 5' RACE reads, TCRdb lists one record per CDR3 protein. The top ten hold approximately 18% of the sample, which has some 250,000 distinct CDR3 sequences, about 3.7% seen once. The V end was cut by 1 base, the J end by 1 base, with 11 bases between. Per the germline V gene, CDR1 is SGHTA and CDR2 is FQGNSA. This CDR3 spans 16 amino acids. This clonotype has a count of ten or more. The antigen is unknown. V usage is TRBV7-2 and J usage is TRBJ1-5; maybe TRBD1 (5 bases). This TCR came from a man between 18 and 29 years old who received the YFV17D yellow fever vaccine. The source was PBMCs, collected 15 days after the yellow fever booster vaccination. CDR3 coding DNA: TGTGCCAGCAGCTTAGGGTGGGGGTCCAGCAATCAGCCCCAGCATTTT. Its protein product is CASSLGWGSSNQPQHF. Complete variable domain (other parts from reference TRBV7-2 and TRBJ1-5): GAGVSQSPSNKVTEKGKDVELRCDPISGHTALYWYRQSLGQGLEFLIYFQGNSAPDKSGLPSDRFSAERTGGSVSTLTIQRTQQEDSAVYLCASSLGWGSSNQPQHFGDGTRLSIL.